The clone carrying this TCR beta chain has only a few counts. Its antigen is still unknown. Germline lookup yields CDR1 SEHNR and CDR2 FQNEAQ (reference sequence). This CDR3 has 15 residues. Deletions cut 5 bases from V and 0 bases from J, with 14 bases between. Produced via immunoSEQ multiplex PCR; TCRdb's table is partial and in-frame only. The sample contains about 2,500 clones, more than 75% of which appear only once. The data derive from a study of immune cell composition in non-small cell lung cancer. Study information: Lung adenocarcinoma or squamous carcinoma made up most tumours. The study's findings and limits: Overall clonality, unlike maximal tumour-associated clone frequency, did not predict TIL reactivity. Tumour-associated clones >0.5% occurred in approximately 31% of adenocarcinomas, about 69% of squamous.

Sequenced input: lung tumor tissue. The gene calls are TRBV7-9 and TRBJ2-7; D possibly corresponds to TRBD2 (7 bases). This TCR derives from a human donor with non-small cell lung cancer. The CDR3 spells CASSRGGGSSYEQYF. In DNA, the CDR3 is TGTGCCAGCAGCAGAGGGGGGGGTAGCTCCTACGAGCAGTACTTC. The variable domain in full, completed from reference TRBV7-9 and TRBJ2-7, reads DTGVSQNPRHKITKRGQNVTFRCDPISEHNRLYWYRQTLGQGPEFLTYFQNEAQLEKSRLLSDRFSAERPKGSFSTLEIQRTEQGDSAMYLCASSRGGGSSYEQYFGPGTRLTVT.